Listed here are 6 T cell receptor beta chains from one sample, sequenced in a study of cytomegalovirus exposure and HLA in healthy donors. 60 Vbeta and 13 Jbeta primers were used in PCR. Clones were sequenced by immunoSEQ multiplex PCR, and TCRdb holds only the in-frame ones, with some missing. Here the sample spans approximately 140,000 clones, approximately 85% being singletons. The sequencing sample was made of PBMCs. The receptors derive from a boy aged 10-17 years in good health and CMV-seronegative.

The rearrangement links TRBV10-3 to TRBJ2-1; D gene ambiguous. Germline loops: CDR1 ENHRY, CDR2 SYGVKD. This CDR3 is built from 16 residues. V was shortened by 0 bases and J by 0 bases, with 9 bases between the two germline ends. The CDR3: CAISESSGYSYNEQFF. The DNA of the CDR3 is TGTGCCATCAGTGAGTCATCGGGTTACTCCTACAATGAGCAGTTCTTC.

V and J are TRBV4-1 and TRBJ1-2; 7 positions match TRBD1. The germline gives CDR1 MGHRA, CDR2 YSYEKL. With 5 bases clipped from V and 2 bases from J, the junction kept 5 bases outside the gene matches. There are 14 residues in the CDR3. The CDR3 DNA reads TGCGCCAGCAGCTATGGACAGGCGAACTATGGCTACACCTTC. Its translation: CASSYGQANYGYTF.

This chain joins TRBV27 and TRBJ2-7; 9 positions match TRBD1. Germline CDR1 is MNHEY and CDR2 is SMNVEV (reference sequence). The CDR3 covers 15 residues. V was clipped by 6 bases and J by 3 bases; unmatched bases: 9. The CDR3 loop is CASRSTGTGYYEQYF. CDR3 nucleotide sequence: TGTGCCAGCAGGTCCACCGGGACAGGGTACTACGAGCAGTACTTC.

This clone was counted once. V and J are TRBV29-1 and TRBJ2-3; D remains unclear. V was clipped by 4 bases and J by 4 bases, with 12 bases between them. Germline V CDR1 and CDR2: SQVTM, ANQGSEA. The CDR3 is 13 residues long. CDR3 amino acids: CSVGSKTADTQYF. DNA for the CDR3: TGCAGCGTTGGGAGTAAGACTGCAGATACGCAGTATTTT.

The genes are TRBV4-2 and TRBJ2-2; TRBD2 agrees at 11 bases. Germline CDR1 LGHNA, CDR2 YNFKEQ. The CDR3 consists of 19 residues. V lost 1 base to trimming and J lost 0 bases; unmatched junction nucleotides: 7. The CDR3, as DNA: TGTGCCAGCAGCCAAGTTCCACTAGCGGGAGCAGCGAACACCGGGGAGCTGTTTTTT. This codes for CASSQVPLAGAANTGELFF.

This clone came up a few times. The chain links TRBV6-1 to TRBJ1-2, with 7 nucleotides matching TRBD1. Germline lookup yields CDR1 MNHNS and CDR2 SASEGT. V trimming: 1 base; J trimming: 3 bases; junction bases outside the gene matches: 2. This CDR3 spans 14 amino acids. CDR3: CASSEGTGDYGYTF. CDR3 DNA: TGTGCCAGCAGTGAAGGTACAGGGGACTATGGCTACACCTTC.